This T cell receptor (beta chain) appears in the sequencing data of a study of identical twins. Study-wide results and caveats: Out-of-frame TCR alpha sharing in monozygotic twins exceeded recombination model predictions. Out-of-frame beta sequences exhibited a weaker degree of excess twin sharing.

Healthy Caucasians, and only they, were the donors. This clonotype occurred many times. What it binds is unknown. One entry per CDR3 protein, called by TCRdb with MiXCR from the 5' RACE reads. The repertoire has approximately 220,000 distinct CDR3 sequences, 7% to 8.5% of them found once; the top ten carry about 5.8%. Germline assignment: CDR1 SNHLY and CDR2 FYNNEI. The CDR3 is 15 residues long. Germline trimming cut 3 bases from V and 1 base from J; bases unmatched to any gene: 2. These records were also assigned to another study, of yellow fever vaccine responses in identical twins.

Sample: CD8+ T cells sorted from blood. The receptor was derived from a woman between 18 and 29 years old in good health. V is TRBV2 and J is TRBJ2-3; 9 nucleotides match TRBD2. CDR3 coding DNA: TGTGCCAGCAGTGACGCGGGGGGGGGCACAGATACGCAGTATTTT. Translating gives CASSDAGGGTDTQYF.